Below are 24 T cell receptor beta chains sequenced from a single sample in a study of T cells in Graves' hyperthyroidism and ophthalmopathy. The CDR3 regions of TCR beta were amplified from RNA transcripts. Carried out on the TCR CDR3, a first-round RT-PCR used the HTBI primer set. A single record per CDR3 protein comes from TCRdb applying MiXCR to the multiplex PCR reads. Here the sample spans some 400,000 distinct CDR3 sequences, roughly 14% being singletons. Material: blood. All receptors come from a man younger than 40 with Graves' hyperthyroidism that later progressed to Graves' ophthalmopathy.

This clonotype was picked up a small number of times. The gene calls are TRBV29-1 and TRBJ2-7, with D perhaps TRBD1 or TRBD2 (5 bases each). Per the germline V gene, CDR1 is SQVTM and CDR2 is ANQGSEA. Trimming removed 8 bases at V and 2 bases at J, with 22 bases between. The length of the CDR3 is 15 residues. CDR3 nucleotide sequence: TGCAGCCCGGGGTGGGGGAGTCCTTTTCCCTACGAGCAGTACTTC. This sequence encodes CSPGWGSPFPYEQYF.

This clonotype showed up just a few times. The V call is TRBV6-5, the J call TRBJ1-3; D is unresolved. V was trimmed by 0 bases and J by 3 bases, leaving 12 bases between them. This CDR3 comprises 16 residues. Germline V gene sequence: CDR1 MNHEY, CDR2 SVGAGI. The CDR3, as DNA: TGTGCCAGCAGTTACTCGACCTTGGGGTATGGAAACACCATATATTTT. Amino acids: CASSYSTLGYGNTIYF.

With regard to this clonotype: This may arise from a read error, as a much more abundant clone is one base away. This sequence joins TRBV12-3 or TRBV12-4 and TRBJ1-1; no firm D call. Between the trimmed V and J ends, which lost 5 bases and 8 bases, there was a span of 15 bases. CDR3 size: 13 residues. The CDR3: CASSDGALLEAFF. DNA of the CDR3: TGTGCCAGCAGTGACGGTGCACTTTTGGAAGCTTTCTTT.

The chain has TRBV7-9 and TRBJ2-5; the D is unclear. This CDR3 contains 14 residues. V was trimmed by 5 bases and J by 4 bases, leaving 14 bases between them. From germline, CDR1 is SEHNR and CDR2 FQNEAQ (reference sequence). CDR3 sequence (DNA): TGTGCCAGCAGCCCGCGGTCGAAGCGAGAGACCCAGTACTTC. This encodes CASSPRSKRETQYF.

A remark on this clonotype: A clone one base away is much larger, so this may be a read error. The V call is TRBV29-1, the J call TRBJ2-7; TRBD2 agrees at 9 bases. Germline V CDR1 and CDR2: SQVTM, ANQGSEA. The CDR3 totals 13 residues. Trimming at V came to 4 bases and at J to 3 bases, leaving 4 bases not matched to a gene. The CDR3 loop is CSVVVAGDYEQYF. DNA of the CDR3: TGCAGCGTTGTCGTAGCGGGGGACTACGAGCAGTACTTC.

The chain is built from TRBV28 and TRBJ2-5; D gene uncertain. The germline gives CDR1 MDHEN, CDR2 SYDVKM. The CDR3 is 14 residues long. Trimming took off 9 bases at V and 4 bases at J, with 18 bases between the two ends. DNA of the CDR3: TGTGCCAGTGAGAACCCGACCTCGCGAGAGACCCAGTACTTC. Protein: CASENPTSRETQYF.

This clonotype appeared many times. This CDR3 reads CASSLAGGDAEAFF. For the CDR3, the DNA is TGCGCCAGCAGCTTGGCCGGGGGGGATGCTGAAGCTTTCTTT. The gene calls are TRBV5-1 and TRBJ1-1; the D gene is possibly TRBD1 (5 bases). The CDR3 covers 14 residues. Trimming cost V 0 bases and J 6 bases, with 12 bases left between them. Germline lookup yields CDR1 SGHRS and CDR2 YFSETQ.

This clonotype was seen a handful of times. The chain carries TRBV11-2 and TRBJ2-1, with 9 bases fitting TRBD1. This CDR3 has 14 residues. V lost 5 bases and J lost 12; bases outside the gene matches: 11. Germline CDR1 SGHAT, CDR2 FQNNGV. The CDR3 DNA follows: TGTGCCAGCAGCGCCTCGACAGGGGGTCTAATGCAGTTCTTC. Its protein is CASSASTGGLMQFF.

Many counts were recorded for this clonotype. The rearrangement uses TRBV28 and TRBJ2-7, with 9 bases fitting TRBD1. The CDR3 sequence is 14 residues long. Per the germline V gene, CDR1 is MDHEN and CDR2 is SYDVKM. Germline trimming cut 6 bases from V and 3 bases from J; bases unmatched to any gene: 6. The CDR3 DNA reads TGTGCCAGCAGCCAAGGGGGACAGGGCTACGAGCAGTACTTC. Its protein is CASSQGGQGYEQYF.

The chain is built from TRBV19 and TRBJ2-7, with 10 bases aligning to TRBD1. Looked up from germline, CDR1 is LNHDA and CDR2 is SQIVND (reference sequence). With 4 bases clipped from V and 0 bases from J, the junction kept 3 bases outside the gene matches. The CDR3 spans 15 residues. In DNA, the CDR3 is TGTGCCAGTAGTACCGGGACAGGGGCCTCCTACGAGCAGTACTTC. Translated: CASSTGTGASYEQYF. Together with reference TRBV19 and TRBJ2-7, the CDR3 gives the full variable domain: DGGITQSPKYLFRKEGQNVTLSCEQNLNHDAMYWYRQDPGQGLRLIYYSQIVNDFQKGDIAEGYSVSREKKESFPLTVTSAQKNPTAFYLCASSTGTGASYEQYFGPGTRLTVT.

The sample holds many counts of this clonotype. This chain joins TRBV2 and TRBJ1-2; D is possibly TRBD1 (6 bases). Germline V gene sequence: CDR1 SNHLY, CDR2 FYNNEI. This CDR3 has 13 residues. V was clipped by 3 bases and J by 2 bases, with 7 bases between them. CDR3 nucleotide sequence: TGTGCCAGCAGTGAGGGACAAAACTATGGCTACACCTTC. Translated: CASSEGQNYGYTF.

The genes are TRBV28 and TRBJ1-4, with D possibly being TRBD1 (6 bases). The CDR3 length is 14 residues. Germline-derived CDR1 and CDR2 are MDHEN and SYDVKM. V was cut by 6 bases and J by 4 bases, with 12 bases left in between. CDR3: CASSQARGNEKLFF. The DNA for the CDR3 is TGTGCCAGCAGCCAAGCCAGGGGTAATGAAAAACTGTTTTTT.

A note on this clonotype: The conserved phenylalanine or tryptophan normally closing the CDR3 is absent here, so this likely arose from a read error. CDR3 nucleotides: TGTGCCAGCAGCCAGCCGGGGGGGAGCTCCTACGAGCAGTACCTC. Protein: CASSQPGGSSYEQYL. V and J are TRBV4-1 and TRBJ2-7; 8 nucleotides agree with TRBD2. Germline CDR1 is MGHRA and CDR2 is YSYEKL. The CDR3 contains 15 residues.

V usage is TRBV7-2 and J usage is TRBJ1-3; 7 bases agree with TRBD1. The J segment lost 2 bases and the V segment lost 3 bases, leaving 7 bases of the junction unmatched. This CDR3 contains 16 residues. CDR1 is SGHTA and CDR2 is FQGNSA in the germline V gene. Here the CDR3 reads CASSFKSTGTGNTIYF. The CDR3 DNA reads as TGTGCCAGCAGCTTTAAATCGACAGGGACTGGAAACACCATATATTTT.

The rearrangement uses TRBV4-2 and TRBJ2-7; the D is unclear. The germline V and J ends were trimmed by 3 bases and 0 bases, with 12 bases remaining between them. Germline V gene lookup returns CDR1 LGHNA and CDR2 YNFKEQ. The CDR3 has 15 residues. The CDR3 loop reads CASSQDTDNSYEQYF. CDR3 coding DNA: TGTGCCAGCAGCCAGGATACTGACAACTCCTACGAGCAGTACTTC.

In regard to this clonotype: A much larger clone lies one base from this, so it may be a read error. This sequence joins TRBV6-1 and TRBJ2-5; a possible D gene is TRBD2 (5 bases). The V and J ends lost 3 bases and 5 bases respectively, with 13 bases between them. The CDR3 consists of 14 residues. The germline V gene encodes CDR1 MNHNS and CDR2 SASEGT. In DNA form, the CDR3 reads TGTGCCAGCAGTGAGTCAAGCCCGGGGGAGACCCAGTACTTC. This codes for CASSESSPGETQYF.

The rearrangement uses TRBV5-1 and TRBJ2-7, with 8 bases aligning to TRBD2. Trimming removed 1 base from V and 2 bases from J; junction bases left unmatched: 5. CDR1 and CDR2 (germline): SGHRS, YFSETQ. This CDR3 has 15 residues. The CDR3 coding sequence is TGCGCCAGCAGCTTGTGGACGGGGGGGCCCTACGAGCAGTACTTC. Translated: CASSLWTGGPYEQYF.

This clonotype was observed many times. The CDR3, as DNA: TGTGCCAGCAGCCAAGATGAGGAGCGAACCTACGAGCAGTACTTC. It codes for CASSQDEERTYEQYF. This sequence joins TRBV4-2 and TRBJ2-7, with D hard to call. Germline V lookup: CDR1 LGHNA, CDR2 YNFKEQ. V was clipped by 0 bases and J by 2 bases, with 11 bases between them. There are 15 residues in the CDR3.

This clonotype has at least ten counts. The chain combines TRBV28 with TRBJ1-4; D gene unclear. V lost 4 bases and J 0 bases, leaving 9 bases between the germline ends. Germline CDR1 and CDR2: MDHEN and SYDVKM. This CDR3 has 15 amino acids. For the CDR3, the DNA is TGTGCCAGCAGTTCACACGACGCAACTAATGAAAAACTGTTTTTT. Its protein product is CASSSHDATNEKLFF.

The chain combines TRBV15 with TRBJ1-2; 7 bases align to TRBD1. Germline CDR1 LNHNV, CDR2 YYDKDF (reference sequence). The CDR3 has 13 residues. The V and J ends lost 6 bases and 2 bases, in that order; junction bases with no gene match: 3. This chain's CDR3 is CATRKGQNYGYTF. The CDR3 nucleotides read TGTGCCACCAGAAAGGGACAGAACTATGGCTACACCTTC. The full variable domain, completed using reference TRBV15 and TRBJ1-2, is DAMVIQNPRYQVTQFGKPVTLSCSQTLNHNVMYWYQQKSSQAPKLLFHYYDKDFNNEADTPDNFQSRRPNTSFCFLDIRSPGLGDTAMYLCATRKGQNYGYTFGSGTRLTVV.

The chain couples TRBV28 to TRBJ2-7; 9 nucleotides align to TRBD1. V was clipped by 6 bases and J by 3 bases; unmatched bases: 18. CDR1 and CDR2 (germline): MDHEN, SYDVKM. This CDR3 contains 18 residues. CDR3 region: CASSHTGTGFGTLYEQYF. CDR3 sequence (DNA): TGTGCCAGCAGCCATACCGGGACAGGGTTTGGAACCCTCTACGAGCAGTACTTC.

This clonotype occurred many times. V is TRBV28 and J is TRBJ2-7; 7 nucleotides agree with TRBD2. Germline V CDR1 and CDR2: MDHEN, SYDVKM. The CDR3 is made up of 15 amino acids. The junction had 14 bases not matched to a gene; V was cut back by 8 bases and J by 4 bases. CDR3 nucleotides: TGTGCCAGCTCACCAATGGGGGGGTTGTTTTACGAGCAGTACTTC. As protein: CASSPMGGLFYEQYF.

This clonotype appeared many times. This chain links TRBV11-2 with TRBJ2-1; possibly TRBD2 for D (7 bases). V was shortened by 4 bases and J by 3 bases, with 13 bases between the two germline ends. The CDR3 is 15 amino acids. Germline V gene data show CDR1 as SGHAT and CDR2 as FQNNGV. CDR3 protein: CASSWGGAGYNEQFF. CDR3 nucleotide sequence: TGTGCCAGCAGCTGGGGGGGGGCCGGCTACAATGAGCAGTTCTTC.

The V call is TRBV19, the J call TRBJ2-5, with D possibly matching TRBD1 (6 bases). Germline V gene lookup returns CDR1 LNHDA and CDR2 SQIVND (reference sequence). Trimming took off 5 bases at V and 1 base at J, with 11 bases between the two ends. This CDR3 comprises 14 residues. The CDR3: CASSLQGIQETQYF. The CDR3 bases are TGTGCCAGTAGTTTACAGGGAATCCAAGAGACCCAGTACTTC.